These 23 T cell receptor beta chains were sequenced from one sample in a study of blood T cells in healthy people across ages. The authors ran a second PCR of about 6 to 11 cycles using a sample-barcoded 5' primer and a J-beta primer mix. TCRdb used MiXCR to reprocess the 5' RACE reads, holding one entry per CDR3 protein. The sample lists 1.5 million to 2 million distinct CDR3 sequences, 40% to 55% occurring once. The sample taken for sequencing was blood. Receptors originate from a woman between 40 and 50 years old in good health.

In DNA, the CDR3 is TGTGCCAGCAGTTCGGATCTGAAGGGGGGTCCCGTTGGTAAGCAGTACTTC. It specifies CASSSDLKGGPVGKQYF. This chain links TRBV28 with TRBJ2-7; either TRBD1 or TRBD2 may fit D (6 bases each). The CDR3 covers 17 residues. CDR1 and CDR2 from the germline V gene are MDHEN and SYDVKM. Trimming pared 4 bases from V and 8 bases from J, leaving 27 bases between.

The chain uses TRBV12-5 and TRBJ2-5; the match to TRBD2 covers 7 bases. Germline V gene data show CDR1 as LGHNT and CDR2 as FRNRAP. Trimming at V came to 0 bases and at J to 1 base, leaving 8 bases not matched to a gene. The CDR3 covers 17 residues. CDR3 sequence: CASGLVRSSGPQETQYF. The CDR3 DNA reads TGTGCTAGTGGTTTGGTACGATCTAGCGGCCCCCAAGAGACCCAGTACTTC.

The rearrangement links TRBV20-1 to TRBJ1-5; D not resolved. Germline V gene lookup returns CDR1 DFQATT and CDR2 SNEGSKA (reference sequence). The CDR3 covers 12 residues. The germline V and J ends were trimmed by 5 bases and 5 bases, with 10 bases remaining between them. The CDR3 nucleotides read TGCAGTGCTCCGCACGGGGATCAGCCCCAGCATTTT. The encoded protein is CSAPHGDQPQHF.

The chain combines TRBV20-1 with TRBJ2-1; 9 bases align to TRBD2. CDR3 length: 16 amino acids. The J segment lost 0 bases and the V segment lost 0 bases, leaving 3 bases of the junction unmatched. Germline-derived CDR1 and CDR2 are DFQATT and SNEGSKA (reference sequence). The CDR3 DNA is TGCAGTGCTAGAGATAGGCGGGGGGGCTCCTACAATGAGCAGTTCTTC. It codes for CSARDRRGGSYNEQFF.

CDR3 amino acids: CATSSLAGGVYNEQFF. The CDR3 region has the DNA TGTGCCACCAGCAGTCTAGCGGGGGGAGTCTACAATGAGCAGTTCTTC. The chain is built from TRBV15 and TRBJ2-1; TRBD2 matches 11 bases. Per the germline V gene, CDR1 is LNHNV and CDR2 is YYDKDF (reference sequence). This CDR3 contains 16 residues. Trimming took 3 bases from V and 3 from J; bases not matched to a gene: 4.

The chain links TRBV20-1 to TRBJ2-7; D unresolved. The assigned J gene may be wrong: the sequence end matches TRBJ2-5 better. Germline V gene data show CDR1 as DFQATT and CDR2 as SNEGSKA (reference sequence). The CDR3 has 13 amino acids. CDR3 sequence reads: CSAREDRAGTQYF. The CDR3 nucleotides read TGCAGTGCTAGAGAAGACCGAGCTGGGACCCAGTACTTC.

V is TRBV28 and J is TRBJ1-2; D not certain. V shed 6 bases and J shed 9 bases, with 26 bases lying between them. The CDR3 has 16 amino acids. Per the germline V gene, CDR1 is MDHEN and CDR2 is SYDVKM. In nucleotides, the CDR3 is TGTGCCAGCAGGTCGCCGGTTGAGGGCCGCCAGTATAGCTACACCTTC. The encoded protein is CASRSPVEGRQYSYTF.

This clonotype was found a few times. This chain uses TRBV24-1 with TRBJ2-5, with D perhaps TRBD1 (5 bases). The CDR3 is 14 amino acids. Per germline, CDR1 KGHDR and CDR2 SFDVKD. V was trimmed by 5 bases and J by 6 bases, leaving 15 bases between them. In DNA form, the CDR3 reads TGTGCCACCAGTGGTATCAGGGTATTCAAGACCCAGTACTTC. It translates to CATSGIRVFKTQYF.

The J gene is TRBJ1-4, the V gene TRBV9; weak D call: TRBD1 (5 bases). The CDR3 has 15 residues. The germline V gene has CDR1 SGDLS and CDR2 YYNGEE. The V and J ends lost 3 bases and 2 bases respectively, with 11 bases between them. CDR3 sequence: CASSGGVLTNEKLFF. CDR3 sequence (DNA): TGTGCCAGCAGCGGAGGGGTTCTCACTAATGAAAAACTGTTTTTT.

This clonotype was counted a few times. V is TRBV9 and J is TRBJ1-2; D is ambiguous. The CDR3 has 13 amino acids. V lost 3 bases and J lost 8, with 14 bases in between. Germline-derived CDR1 and CDR2 are SGDLS and YYNGEE. The CDR3 DNA sequence: TGTGCCAGCAGCGGTCACCCCGCAGGCGGCTACACCTTC. It yields the protein CASSGHPAGGYTF.

J is TRBJ2-7 and V is TRBV18; D is perhaps TRBD2 (6 bases). Germline CDR1 KGHSH, CDR2 LQKENI. The CDR3 is 16 amino acids. V was trimmed by 0 bases and J by 7 bases, leaving 19 bases between them. The CDR3 region has the DNA TGTGCCAGCTCACCACCGGTGGCGGGGTATGGCAATGAGCAGTACTTC. It specifies CASSPPVAGYGNEQYF. The complete variable domain, with remaining parts taken from reference TRBV18 and TRBJ2-7, reads NAGVMQNPRHLVRRRGQEARLRCSPMKGHSHVYWYRQLPEEGLKFMVYLQKENIIDESGMPKERFSAEFPKEGPSILRIQQVVRGDSAAYFCASSPPVAGYGNEQYFGPGTRLTVT.

This clonotype is a singleton in its sample. The chain joins TRBV24-1 to TRBJ1-5; D is unresolved. Germline V lookup: CDR1 KGHDR, CDR2 SFDVKD. The ends were cut back, 5 bases at V and 7 bases at J, with 14 bases in the middle. CDR3 length equals 14 residues. Here the CDR3 DNA reads TGTGCCACCAGTGGCCCCTACGGAGACCAGCCCCAGCATTTT. This sequence encodes CATSGPYGDQPQHF.

This clonotype has more than one count but fewer than ten. The chain combines TRBV27 with TRBJ2-3; TRBD2 aligns across 9 bases. This CDR3 is built from 15 residues. Germline CDR1 and CDR2: MNHEY and SMNVEV (reference sequence). V lost 7 bases and J lost 5; bases outside the gene matches: 10. CDR3 residues: CASTLSGGRGDTQYF. In DNA, the CDR3 is TGTGCCAGCACCCTAAGCGGGGGGAGGGGAGATACGCAGTATTTT.

This clonotype was seen once. The chain is built from TRBV9 and TRBJ1-1, with a tentative D call TRBD1 (5 bases). The CDR3 loop spans 15 amino acids. The germline CDR1 and CDR2 sequences are SGDLS and YYNGEE. V lost 1 base and J lost 3, with 13 bases in between. CDR3 sequence reads: CASSVKSGRDTEAFF. CDR3 nucleotides: TGTGCCAGCAGCGTAAAATCAGGGAGGGACACTGAAGCTTTCTTT.

The chain has TRBV12-3 or TRBV12-4 and TRBJ1-2; the D is unclear. V was cut by 0 bases and J by 5 bases, with 10 bases left in between. The CDR3 length is 14 residues. In nucleotides, the CDR3 is TGTGCCAGCAGTTTAGCCCAGACTCTTTATGGCTACACCTTC. Translated, it gives CASSLAQTLYGYTF.

This clonotype was picked up one time. The J gene is TRBJ2-3, the V gene TRBV7-2; tentatively, D is TRBD2 (6 bases). CDR3 size: 15 residues. The germline V gene encodes CDR1 SGHTA and CDR2 FQGNSA. Trimming cost V 1 base and J 8 bases, with 16 bases left between them. The CDR3 loop reads CASSLGRGQPGTQYF. CDR3 nucleotides: TGTGCCAGCAGCTTAGGGCGGGGCCAGCCGGGTACGCAGTATTTT.

This clonotype was detected a few times. The rearrangement joins TRBV12-3 or TRBV12-4 to TRBJ1-1; D not certain. Trimming took off 6 bases at V and 2 bases at J, with 13 bases between the two ends. The CDR3 loop spans 14 amino acids. The chain's CDR3 is CASSLQAVNTEAFF. The CDR3 nucleotides are TGTGCCAGCAGCCTCCAGGCGGTTAACACTGAAGCTTTCTTT.

The gene calls are TRBV28 and TRBJ2-3; D uncertain. Between the trimmed V and J ends, which lost 6 bases and 0 bases, there was a span of 10 bases. Germline loops: CDR1 MDHEN, CDR2 SYDVKM. The CDR3 sequence is 14 residues long. The CDR3 nucleotides read TGTGCCAGCAGGAACAGTGTTAGCACAGATACGCAGTATTTT. It translates to CASRNSVSTDTQYF.

The count of this clonotype is one. The gene calls are TRBV24-1 and TRBJ2-5; D is perhaps TRBD1 or TRBD2 (5 bases each). There are 14 residues in the CDR3. Trimming took off 4 bases at V and 11 bases at J, with 19 bases between the two ends. The germline gives CDR1 KGHDR, CDR2 SFDVKD. The CDR3 DNA reads TGTGCCACCAGTGACGCCGGGACCCCCGGAGAGCAGTACTTC. This translates into CATSDAGTPGEQYF.

This chain joins TRBV3-1 and TRBJ2-7, with a possible D match to TRBD2 (6 bases). V lost 2 bases, J lost 0 bases, and 11 bases lay in between. The CDR3 contains 15 residues. Per the germline V gene, CDR1 is LGHDT and CDR2 is YNNKEL (reference sequence). CDR3 residues: CASSQLSGDSYEQYF. The DNA for the CDR3 is TGTGCCAGCAGCCAACTTAGCGGTGACTCCTACGAGCAGTACTTC.

The chain employs TRBV20-1 and TRBJ2-5; D gene ambiguous. The CDR3 has 16 residues. Trimming pared 0 bases from V and 5 bases from J, leaving 19 bases between. The V gene's germline CDR1 is DFQATT and CDR2 SNEGSKA (reference sequence). DNA of the CDR3: TGCAGTGCTAGAGATAGTGGTGCAGACATCCAGGAGACCCAGTACTTC. Amino acids: CSARDSGADIQETQYF.

There are many counts of this clonotype. The V call is TRBV5-1, the J call TRBJ2-7; tentative D call: TRBD2 (5 bases). CDR1 and CDR2 from the germline V gene are SGHRS and YFSETQ. Trimming took 0 bases from V and 2 from J, leaving 9 bases between them. The CDR3 loop spans 14 amino acids. CDR3 sequence reads: CASSLGGATYEQYF. The CDR3 DNA is TGCGCCAGCAGCTTGGGGGGAGCCACCTACGAGCAGTACTTC.

The chain is built from TRBV5-6 and TRBJ2-2, with 8 bases aligning to TRBD1. Germline assignment: CDR1 SGHDT and CDR2 YYEEEE. This CDR3 has 16 amino acids. With V trimmed by 3 bases and J by 4 bases, 8 bases remained unmatched. The CDR3 sequence is CASSWGTGGGTGELFF. As DNA, the CDR3 is TGTGCCAGCAGCTGGGGGACAGGTGGAGGCACCGGGGAGCTGTTTTTT.